What follows are 2 T cell receptor beta chains derived from one specimen sequenced in a study of Ad26.COV2.S vaccination and SARS-CoV-2 variants. As for treatment: 15 to 20 received Ad26.COV2.S at low or high dose, single or two shots; roughly five received placebo; per-sample allocation not given. The study sampled participants on day 63 after the first vaccine or placebo injection. Profiled with immunoSEQ multiplex PCR; TCRdb holds only in-frame clones, not every one. The sample yields 350,000 to 450,000 clones, 83% seen once. The sequences come from peripheral blood, collected in a trial of Ad26.COV2.S vaccine versus placebo. All receptors come from a person between 18 and 65 years old who received the Ad26.COV2.S COVID-19 vaccine or a placebo.

The rearrangement uses TRBV6-5 and TRBJ1-3; no clear D. Trimming pared 6 bases from V and 2 bases from J, leaving 11 bases between. The CDR3 extends over 14 amino acids. Germline assignment: CDR1 MNHEY and CDR2 SVGAGI. The CDR3 bases are TGTGCCAGCAGCCTACTGAGTACTGGAAACACCATATATTTT. Its translation: CASSLLSTGNTIYF.

The chain employs TRBV5-6 and TRBJ1-2, with 8 positions matching TRBD1. The CDR3 covers 13 residues. V trimming: 3 bases; J trimming: 8 bases; junction bases outside the gene matches: 6. Germline lookup yields CDR1 SGHDT and CDR2 YYEEEE. The CDR3 DNA reads TGTGCCAGCAGCTCGGACAGGGAGATAGGCTACACCTTC. It is translated as CASSSDREIGYTF.